The 31 T cell receptor beta chains reported below all come from one sample, sequenced in a study of T-cell memory formation after mild COVID-19. MiXCR, run by TCRdb on the 5' RACE reads, gives a single entry per CDR3 protein. The repertoire holds about 210,000 distinct CDR3 sequences, with roughly a tenth as singletons. The sequencing sample was made of PBMCs or a T cell subset sorted from them (not recorded which). The receptors were sampled from a man younger than 35 who had mild COVID-19 (a few samples of this study predate the infection). Cell type and time point are not known.

This clonotype showed up many times. V and J are TRBV7-9 and TRBJ1-2; no definite D call. Between the trimmed V and J ends, which lost 5 bases and 6 bases, there was a span of 13 bases. The germline V gene has CDR1 SEHNR and CDR2 FQNEAQ (reference sequence). The CDR3 is made up of 13 amino acids. CDR3: CASSKRAGDGYTF. The CDR3 DNA sequence: TGTGCCAGCAGCAAGCGGGCGGGAGATGGCTACACCTTC.

The chain links TRBV7-2 to TRBJ2-2, with 7 nucleotides matching TRBD2. Trimming removed 3 bases from V and 7 bases from J; junction bases left unmatched: 8. Germline V gene sequence: CDR1 SGHTA, CDR2 FQGNSA. CDR3 length: 15 residues. The CDR3 nucleotides are TGTGCCAGCAGCTTTCGGGGGGTAGGAAGCGGGGAGCTGTTTTTT. Translated, it gives CASSFRGVGSGELFF.

This clonotype was observed a few times. The V gene is TRBV6-5, the J gene TRBJ2-5, with a weak D call TRBD2 (5 bases). The germline CDR1 and CDR2 sequences are MNHEY and SVGAGI. The CDR3 is 14 residues long. V was pared by 0 bases and J by 4 bases, with 9 bases between. The CDR3: CASSYSFRGETQYF. CDR3 DNA sequence: TGTGCCAGCAGTTACTCTTTCCGGGGAGAGACCCAGTACTTC.

The chain uses TRBV11-1 and TRBJ1-1; 12 bases map to TRBD1. The CDR3 spans 14 residues. V shed 5 bases, J shed 7 bases, and the junction held 5 bases outside the gene matches. Germline CDR1 reads SGHAT; CDR2 reads FQDESV (reference sequence). The CDR3 sequence: CASSLGTGGYEAFF. The CDR3 DNA sequence: TGTGCCAGCAGCCTTGGGACAGGGGGCTATGAAGCTTTCTTT.

This clonotype has a handful of counts. The genes are TRBV7-3 and TRBJ2-1; 11 bases are a match to TRBD1. The V segment lost 2 bases and the J segment 2 bases; nucleotides outside the gene matches: 2. The CDR3 totals 16 residues. Germline loops: CDR1 SGHTA, CDR2 FQGTGA. The CDR3 DNA reads TGTGCCAGCAGCTTAGGGACAGGGGGTGCCTACAATGAGCAGTTCTTC. Encoded protein: CASSLGTGGAYNEQFF.

This clonotype has only a few counts. This rearrangement joins TRBV7-2 to TRBJ1-1; D call uncertain. Trimming shortened V by 6 bases and J by 2 bases, and 7 bases separated the two germline ends. Germline lookup yields CDR1 SGHTA and CDR2 FQGNSA. The CDR3 spans 12 residues. The DNA of the CDR3 is TGTGCCAGCAGAATCAAAAACACTGAAGCTTTCTTT. Its translation: CASRIKNTEAFF.

V is TRBV7-9 and J is TRBJ2-1; the D gene is possibly TRBD1 (7 bases). V was cut by 2 bases and J by 7 bases, with 15 bases left in between. Germline assignment: CDR1 SEHNR and CDR2 FQNEAQ (reference sequence). This CDR3 region has 15 residues. CDR3 DNA: TGTGCCAGCAGCTTACCCGGGGCAGGGGGGAATGAGCAGTTCTTC. Protein product: CASSLPGAGGNEQFF.

This clonotype was detected many times. V gene TRBV12-3 or TRBV12-4 combines with J gene TRBJ1-2; 11 bases align to TRBD1. This CDR3 is 16 amino acids long. V was pared by 3 bases and J by 5 bases, with 8 bases of the junction left unmatched. The CDR3 bases are TGTGCCAGCAGTTTTCGGACAGGGGGCTTGGTTTATGGCTACACCTTC. This translates into CASSFRTGGLVYGYTF.

This clonotype has more than one count but fewer than ten. The chain carries TRBV6-5 and TRBJ1-2; D not resolved. V was pared by 6 bases and J by 8 bases, with 13 bases between. Germline V CDR1 and CDR2: MNHEY, SVGAGI. There are 12 residues in the CDR3. The CDR3 spells CASSPGARGYTF. Written as DNA, the CDR3 is TGTGCCAGCAGCCCCGGAGCCCGGGGCTACACCTTC.

The rearrangement uses TRBV9 and TRBJ2-1; unclear D gene. Germline CDR1 reads SGDLS; CDR2 reads YYNGEE. V was clipped by 4 bases and J by 5 bases, with 13 bases between them. CDR3 length equals 14 residues. CDR3 coding DNA: TGTGCCAGCAGCTCTATGGACGTAAACAATGAGCAGTTCTTC. This translates into CASSSMDVNNEQFF.

The CDR3 reads CASSEWRTSSYEQYV. CDR3 in DNA: TGTGCCAGCAGTGAATGGCGGACCAGCTCCTACGAGCAGTACGTC. The J gene is TRBJ2-7, the V gene TRBV25-1; no reliable D call. From germline, CDR1 is MGHDK and CDR2 SYGVNS. The length of the CDR3 is 15 residues. V was cut by 1 base and J by 0 bases, with 10 bases left in between.

This clonotype was detected ten times or more. The rearrangement links TRBV10-3 to TRBJ2-7, with D tentatively TRBD2 (6 bases). V gave up 4 bases and J gave up 1 base, with 11 bases separating them. The CDR3 has 14 amino acids. Looked up from germline, CDR1 is ENHRY and CDR2 is SYGVKD. The CDR3 spells CAISGGLLSYEQYF. As DNA, the CDR3 is TGTGCCATCAGTGGGGGACTGTTGTCCTACGAGCAGTACTTC.

The V call is TRBV18, the J call TRBJ2-5; the D gene could be TRBD1 or TRBD2 (5 bases each). CDR1 KGHSH and CDR2 LQKENI come from the germline V gene. The CDR3 has 12 residues. Trimming took 6 bases from V and 7 from J, leaving 12 bases between them. Here the CDR3 DNA reads TGTGCCAGCTCGGGGCCTCGGGGGACCCAGTACTTC. As protein: CASSGPRGTQYF.

Worth noting for this clonotype: This may stem from a read error, because a much larger clone lies one nucleotide away. This chain uses TRBV11-2 with TRBJ2-3; D call uncertain. CDR1 and CDR2 from the germline V gene are SGHAT and FQNNGV. The length of the CDR3 is 12 residues. Trimming pared 2 bases from V and 3 bases from J, leaving 3 bases between. The CDR3 DNA reads as TGTGCCAGCAGCTTATGGACAGATACGCAGTATTTT. Protein: CASSLWTDTQYF. Full variable domain (remainder filled in from reference TRBV11-2 and TRBJ2-3): EAGVAQSPRYKIIEKRQSVAFWCNPISGHATLYWYQQILGQGPKLLIQFQNNGVVDDSQLPKDRFSAERLKGVDSTLKIQPAKLEDSAVYLCASSLWTDTQYFGPGTRLTVL.

This clonotype came up a few times. This rearrangement joins TRBV30 to TRBJ1-1; D gene uncertain. Trimming stripped 4 bases from V and 2 bases from J, with 14 bases between. The CDR3 contains 14 residues. Germline lookup yields CDR1 GTSNPN and CDR2 SVGIG (reference sequence). The CDR3 loop reads CAWITSALNTEAFF. The CDR3 DNA sequence: TGTGCCTGGATTACTTCAGCACTTAACACTGAAGCTTTCTTT. Full variable domain (missing parts from reference TRBV30 and TRBJ1-1): SQTIHQWPATLVQPVGSPLSLECTVEGTSNPNLYWYRQAAGRGLQLLFYSVGIGQISSEVPQNLSASRPQDRQFILSSKKLLLSDSGFYLCAWITSALNTEAFFGQGTRLTVV.

The sample holds many counts of this clonotype. At one end, the junction sequence differs from germline, possibly due to a read error. V gene TRBV7-2 combines with J gene TRBJ2-1; the match to TRBD2 covers 9 bases. CDR3 length equals 16 residues. Germline CDR1 and CDR2: SGHTA and FQGNSA. The CDR3 reads CASSLAGTSTHNEQFF. CDR3 nucleotides: TGTGCCAGCAGCCTAGCTGGGACTAGCACCCACAATGAGCAGTTCTTC.

The rearrangement links TRBV20-1 to TRBJ2-3; tentative D call: TRBD2 (6 bases). The CDR3 spans 14 residues. V lost 2 bases and J lost 0, with 9 bases in between. CDR1 is DFQATT and CDR2 is SNEGSKA in the germline V gene (reference sequence). The CDR3 DNA reads as TGCAGTGCTAGAAGGCGGGGAAGCACAGATACGCAGTATTTT. Translation gives CSARRRGSTDTQYF.

This rearrangement joins TRBV6-2 or TRBV6-3 to TRBJ1-5; D gene ambiguous. The CDR3 is made up of 17 amino acids. Germline assignment: CDR1 MNHEY and CDR2 SVGEGT. V lost 0 bases to trimming and J lost 0 bases, with 12 bases between them. CDR3 loop: CASSYSLRVHSNQPQHF. CDR3 DNA: TGTGCCAGCAGTTACTCTTTGCGGGTCCATAGCAATCAGCCCCAGCATTTT.

In this sample, this clonotype turned up many times. V usage is TRBV5-1 and J usage is TRBJ2-7; D possibly uses TRBD1 or TRBD2 (5 bases each). V was clipped by 5 bases and J by 9 bases, with 24 bases between them. CDR3 length: 15 amino acids. Germline-derived CDR1 and CDR2 are SGHRS and YFSETQ. For the CDR3, the DNA is TGCGCCAGCAGTTATTCCAGGGAGATCCATGTAGGGCAGTACTTC. This sequence encodes CASSYSREIHVGQYF.

J is TRBJ2-4 and V is TRBV4-1; D tentatively reads TRBD1 or TRBD2 (5 bases each). V shed 1 base and J shed 12 bases, with 13 bases lying between them. Germline V gene sequence: CDR1 MGHRA, CDR2 YSYEKL. The CDR3 consists of 13 residues. CDR3: CASSQAPRGNQYF. The CDR3 DNA sequence: TGCGCCAGCAGCCAAGCCCCCCGGGGCAATCAGTACTTC.

This clonotype showed up just a few times. V is TRBV20-1 and J is TRBJ2-3, with 9 positions matching TRBD2. The V gene's germline CDR1 is DFQATT and CDR2 SNEGSKA (reference sequence). There are 16 residues in the CDR3. The CDR3 nucleotides read TGCAACCCCACAAGAGGCCTAGCGGGGACGGTCGATACGCAGTATTTT. Encoded protein: CNPTRGLAGTVDTQYF.

The chain has TRBV5-5 and TRBJ1-1; the match to TRBD1 covers 8 bases. Germline V gene data show CDR1 as SGHKS and CDR2 as YYEKEE (reference sequence). J gave up 1 base and V 0 bases, and 14 bases lay outside the gene matches. The length of the CDR3 is 19 residues. The CDR3 DNA sequence: TGTGCCAGCAGCTTGGATCCTCGTGGGGCAGGGGGCCCGAACACTGAAGCTTTCTTT. Its protein product is CASSLDPRGAGGPNTEAFF. The full variable domain, its missing parts supplied by reference TRBV5-5 and TRBJ1-1, is DAGVTQSPTHLIKTRGQQVTLRCSPISGHKSVSWYQQVLGQGPQFIFQYYEKEERGRGNFPDRFSARQFPNYSSELNVNALLLGDSALYLCASSLDPRGAGGPNTEAFFGQGTRLTVV.

This clonotype appeared a few times. The V gene is TRBV5-5, the J gene TRBJ1-2; D is undetermined. The ends were cut back, 0 bases at V and 3 bases at J, with 9 bases in the middle. From germline, CDR1 is SGHKS and CDR2 YYEKEE (reference sequence). The CDR3 contains 14 residues. The CDR3 here is CASSLGVTDYGYTF. For the CDR3, the DNA is TGTGCCAGCAGCTTGGGGGTTACGGACTATGGCTACACCTTC.

This clonotype appeared a few times. The rearrangement uses TRBV19 and TRBJ2-1, with 9 bases lining up with TRBD2. The CDR3 runs to 14 residues. The V and J ends lost 1 base and 12 bases, in that order; junction bases with no gene match: 7. Germline V CDR1 and CDR2: LNHDA, SQIVND (reference sequence). The CDR3 spells CASSIGGGAPGQFF. DNA of the CDR3: TGTGCCAGTAGTATAGGCGGGGGGGCCCCCGGGCAGTTCTTC.

This chain joins TRBV28 and TRBJ1-1; D possibly corresponds to TRBD1 (6 bases). V lost 5 bases to trimming and J lost 5 bases, with 18 bases between them. CDR1 and CDR2 from the germline V gene are MDHEN and SYDVKM. The CDR3 contains 15 residues. CDR3 protein: CASSLPGRGGTEAFF. CDR3 sequence (DNA): TGTGCCAGCAGTCTCCCCGGCAGGGGAGGGACTGAAGCTTTCTTT.

This clonotype was recorded a few times. V and J are TRBV6-5 and TRBJ2-2; D gene uncertain. CDR1 MNHEY and CDR2 SVGAGI come from the germline V gene. There are 16 residues in the CDR3. Between the trimmed V and J ends, which lost 5 bases and 4 bases, there was a span of 17 bases. The CDR3 DNA sequence: TGTGCCAGCAGTCTCATCGGACGGAAGCGCACCGGGGAGCTGTTTTTT. Its protein product is CASSLIGRKRTGELFF.

Concerning this clonotype itself: A clone one base away is much larger, so this may be a read error. The V and J genes are TRBV7-6 and TRBJ2-1, with D possibly matching TRBD2 (6 bases). CDR3 length: 12 amino acids. The germline V gene has CDR1 SGHVS and CDR2 FNYEAQ. CDR3 nucleotides: TGTGCCAGCACCAACGGAGGGGATGAGAAGTTCTTC. This codes for CASTNGGDEKFF. The whole variable domain, remainder taken from reference TRBV7-6 and TRBJ2-1, is GAGVSQSPRYKVTKRGQDVALRCDPISGHVSLYWYRQALGQGPEFLTYFNYEAQQDKSGLPNDRFSAERPEGSISTLTIQRTEQRDSAMYRCASTNGGDEKFFGPGTRLTVL.

This chain connects TRBV7-2 to TRBJ1-2; D not resolved. CDR1 and CDR2 (germline): SGHTA, FQGNSA. This CDR3 spans 15 amino acids. Trimming took off 2 bases at V and 8 bases at J, with 18 bases between the two ends. The CDR3 DNA sequence: TGTGCCAGCAGCTTAAGTGGGTATGGGAGACGGGGCTACACCTTC. This translates into CASSLSGYGRRGYTF.

This clonotype was recorded a few times. The chain employs TRBV3-1 and TRBJ2-5, with D hard to call. The CDR3 has 13 residues. Trimming removed 3 bases from V and 1 base from J, with 6 bases in between. CDR1 is LGHDT, CDR2 YNNKEL, per germline (reference sequence). The CDR3 protein is CASSQVPQETQYF. DNA of the CDR3: TGTGCCAGCAGCCAGGTCCCCCAAGAGACCCAGTACTTC.

CDR3 coding DNA: TGTGCCAGCAGCGTACAGGGGAATTCACCCCTCCACTTT. Residues: CASSVQGNSPLHF. This chain links TRBV9 with TRBJ1-6, with a tentative D call TRBD1 (6 bases). The germline V gene has CDR1 SGDLS and CDR2 YYNGEE. Trimming left V 1 base short and J 7 bases short, with 6 bases between. The CDR3 has 13 residues.

This clonotype appeared a few times. V usage is TRBV6-5 and J usage is TRBJ2-5, with D uncertain. Trimming took off 6 bases at V and 0 bases at J, with 8 bases between the two ends. Germline V gene lookup returns CDR1 MNHEY and CDR2 SVGAGI. This CDR3 is 13 amino acids long. In nucleotides, the CDR3 is TGTGCCAGCAGCAAAGAGTACCAAGAGACCCAGTACTTC. Amino acids: CASSKEYQETQYF.